This T cell receptor beta chain stems from a study of T cell responses to AZD1222 COVID-19 vaccine (dated by TCRdb to about 2021). Regarding the study in general: A total of 233 trial participants underwent TCR sequencing, of whom approximately 210 received two doses of AZD1222 and some 25 received two doses of the MenACWY control vaccine. Trial participants were enrolled by age into 18-55, 56-69 and 70-plus year subgroups, with approximately 150, 30 and 60 TCR-sequenced participants respectively. The study at large found these results: Conclusions about previously exposed vaccinees were limited because only 5 or 6 AZD1222 recipients were SARS-CoV-2 seropositive at baseline. The 56-69-year group was small, and its depth increase did not reach significance, likely because of low power. Vaccine-associated CD4 TCRs spanned the whole spike protein, with dominant responses in regions 160-218 and 743-854. Participants were mostly white British, with more females than males. The authors suggested clonal diversity may have been underestimated. A significant rise in spike-specific TCR breadth and depth was observed after two AZD1222 doses relative to day 0 and relative to MenACWY recipients. Because no day 14 peak-response samples were available, the repertoires could be characterized only after the peak T cell response. Epitopes outside the regions mutated in the B.1.351 and B.1.1.7 variants were reportedly recognized by nearly half of the unique spike-specific TCRs.

V is pared back by 6 bases and J by 0 bases, with 15 bases lying between the germline termini. The CDR3 contains 15 residues, cysteine and phenylalanine counted. Left in the record is the CDR3 DNA by itself, 45 bases read in frame from the first base. CDR1 and CDR2 (SGHKS, YYEKEE) derive from the germline V gene (reference sequence). The intended sense of this specimen's time point label: about 28 days (+/-7) after the second vaccine dose. AZD1222 recipients whose second dose came at about 4 weeks and those whose second dose came at about 12 weeks were combined into one group, since spike-specific TCR depth and breadth did not differ between the two schedules. Samples from vaccinated people were obtained from the UK trials COV001 and COV002, which included a single-blind randomized controlled phase 2/3 trial of AZD1222 (ChAdOx1 nCoV-19) in healthy adults. For TCRbeta chain sequencing, PBMC samples from trial participants were taken at day 0 and at day 28 after the second dose.

Points on this clone: This receptor's antigen is unknown. Base qualities were left out, and no much larger clone turns up one base away.

The CDR3 regions of human TCRbeta chains were subjected to immunosequencing. The published analysis was carried out like this. Repertoire TCRs were checked for matches against a reference library of SARS-CoV-2-specific TCRs that had been generated using the MIRA antigen-specificity platform. Breadth was defined as the fraction of unique TCRs that were SARS-CoV-2-associated, and depth was defined as the fraction of total T cells that were SARS-CoV-2-associated. Using the MIRA data, each spike-specific TCR was assigned both to the spike region to which the TCR was reactive and to a CD4 or CD8 class. Log10-transformed breadth and depth values were compared by one-way ANOVA with Sidak's multiple comparisons tests. TCRdb took over this immuneACCESS table, retaining in-frame rearrangements with V and J assigned. Such tables are incomplete; in checked studies, under half of the missing clones stem from an unresolved V gene, and the remainder is unexplained. The V and J calls and clone size are taken from that table; D and trimming were inferred from the DNA. Counted in this sample were 100,000 to 150,000 clones; approximately 90% of them appeared once. Around 0.98% of the sample is taken by the ten largest.

The clonotype originates from an adult who received the AZD1222 COVID-19 vaccine. The source material was peripheral blood, sampled 28 days after the second AZD1222 dose. The chain couples TRBV5-5 to TRBJ1-1; D gene: possibly TRBD1, on 6 matching bases. The CDR3 protein sequence reads: CASTPHGGLNTEAFF. The sequence in DNA is TGTGCCAGCACCCCACACGGGGGGCTGAACACTGAAGCTTTCTTT.